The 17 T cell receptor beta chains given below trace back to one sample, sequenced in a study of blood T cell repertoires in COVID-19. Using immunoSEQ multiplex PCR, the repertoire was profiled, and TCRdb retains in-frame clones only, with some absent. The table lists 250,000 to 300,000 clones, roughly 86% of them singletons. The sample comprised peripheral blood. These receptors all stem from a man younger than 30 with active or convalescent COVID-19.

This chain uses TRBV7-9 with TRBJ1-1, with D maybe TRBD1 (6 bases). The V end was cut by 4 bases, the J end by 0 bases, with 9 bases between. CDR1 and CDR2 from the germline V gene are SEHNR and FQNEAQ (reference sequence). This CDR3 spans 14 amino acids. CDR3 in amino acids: CASSSTGMNTEAFF. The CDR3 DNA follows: TGTGCCAGCAGCTCGACAGGAATGAACACTGAAGCTTTCTTT. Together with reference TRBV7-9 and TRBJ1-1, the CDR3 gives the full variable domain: DTGVSQNPRHKITKRGQNVTFRCDPISEHNRLYWYRQTLGQGPEFLTYFQNEAQLEKSRLLSDRFSAERPKGSFSTLEIQRTEQGDSAMYLCASSSTGMNTEAFFGQGTRLTVV.

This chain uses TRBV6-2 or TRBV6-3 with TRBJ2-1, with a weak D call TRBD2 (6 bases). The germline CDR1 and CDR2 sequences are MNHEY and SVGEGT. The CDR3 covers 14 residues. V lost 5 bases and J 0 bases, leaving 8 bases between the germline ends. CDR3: CASSREASYNEQFF. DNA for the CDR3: TGTGCCAGCAGTAGGGAGGCCTCCTACAATGAGCAGTTCTTC.

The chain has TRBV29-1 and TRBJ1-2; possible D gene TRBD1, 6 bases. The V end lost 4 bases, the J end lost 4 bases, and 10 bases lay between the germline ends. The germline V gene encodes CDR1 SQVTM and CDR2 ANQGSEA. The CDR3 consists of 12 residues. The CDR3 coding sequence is TGCAGCGTTGGTACAGGGACCTATGGCTACACCTTC. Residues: CSVGTGTYGYTF.

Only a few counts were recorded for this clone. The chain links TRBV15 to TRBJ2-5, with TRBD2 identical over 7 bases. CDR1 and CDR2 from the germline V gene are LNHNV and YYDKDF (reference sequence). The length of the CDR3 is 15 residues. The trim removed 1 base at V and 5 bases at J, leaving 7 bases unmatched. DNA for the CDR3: TGTGCCACCAGCAGAGGGACGGGAGGAGGGGAGACCCAGTACTTC. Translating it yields CATSRGTGGGETQYF.

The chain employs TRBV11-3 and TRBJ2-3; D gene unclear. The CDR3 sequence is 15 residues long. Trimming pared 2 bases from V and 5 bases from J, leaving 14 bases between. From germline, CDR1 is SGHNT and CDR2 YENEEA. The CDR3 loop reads CASSLPLPGEDTQYF. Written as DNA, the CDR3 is TGTGCCAGCAGCTTACCACTACCCGGAGAAGATACGCAGTATTTT.

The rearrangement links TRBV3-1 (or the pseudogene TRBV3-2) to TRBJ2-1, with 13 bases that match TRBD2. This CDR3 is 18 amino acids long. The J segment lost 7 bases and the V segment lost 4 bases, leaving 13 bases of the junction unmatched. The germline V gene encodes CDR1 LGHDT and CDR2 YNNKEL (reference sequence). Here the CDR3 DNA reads TGTGCCAGCAGCCGCTCGACTAGCGGGGGGCTCATGGGGAATGAGCAGTTCTTC. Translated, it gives CASSRSTSGGLMGNEQFF.

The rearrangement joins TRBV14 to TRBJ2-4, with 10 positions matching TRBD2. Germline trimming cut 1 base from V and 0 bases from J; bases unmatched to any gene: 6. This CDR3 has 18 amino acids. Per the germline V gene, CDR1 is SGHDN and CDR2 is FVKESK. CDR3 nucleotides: TGTGCCAGCAGCCAAGCACTAGCGGGAAAGGGAGCCAAAAACATTCAGTACTTC. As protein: CASSQALAGKGAKNIQYF.

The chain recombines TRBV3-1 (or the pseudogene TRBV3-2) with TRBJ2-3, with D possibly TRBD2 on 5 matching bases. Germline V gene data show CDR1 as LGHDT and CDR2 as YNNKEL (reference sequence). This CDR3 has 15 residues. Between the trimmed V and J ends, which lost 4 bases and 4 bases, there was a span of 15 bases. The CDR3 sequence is CASSPETGKADTQYF. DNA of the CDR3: TGTGCCAGCAGCCCCGAGACCGGGAAGGCAGATACGCAGTATTTT.

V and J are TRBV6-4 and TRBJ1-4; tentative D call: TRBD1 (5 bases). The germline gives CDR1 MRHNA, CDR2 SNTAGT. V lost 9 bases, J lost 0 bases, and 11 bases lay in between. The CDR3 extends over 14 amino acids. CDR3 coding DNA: TGTGCCAGGGAAGGGGCCTCAACTAATGAAAAACTGTTTTTT. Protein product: CAREGASTNEKLFF.

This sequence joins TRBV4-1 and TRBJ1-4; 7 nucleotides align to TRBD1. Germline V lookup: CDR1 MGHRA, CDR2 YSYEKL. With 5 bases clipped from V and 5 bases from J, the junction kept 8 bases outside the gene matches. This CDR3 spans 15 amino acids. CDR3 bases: TGCGCCAGCAGCTCCGCCGGGACAGAAAATGAAAAACTGTTTTTT. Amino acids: CASSSAGTENEKLFF.

CDR3 sequence (DNA): TGTGCCTGGAGTGTGGGGAGCTCCTACAATGAGCAGTTCTTC. Its translation is CAWSVGSSYNEQFF. This sequence joins TRBV30 and TRBJ2-1, with D tentatively TRBD2 (5 bases). The CDR3 length is 14 residues. The V end was cut by 0 bases, the J end by 0 bases, with 6 bases between. CDR1 GTSNPN and CDR2 SVGIG come from the germline V gene (reference sequence). Full variable domain (rest looked up from reference TRBV30 and TRBJ2-1): SQTIHQWPATLVQPVGSPLSLECTVEGTSNPNLYWYRQAAGRGLQLLFYSVGIGQISSEVPQNLSASRPQDRQFILSSKKLLLSDSGFYLCAWSVGSSYNEQFFGPGTRLTVL.

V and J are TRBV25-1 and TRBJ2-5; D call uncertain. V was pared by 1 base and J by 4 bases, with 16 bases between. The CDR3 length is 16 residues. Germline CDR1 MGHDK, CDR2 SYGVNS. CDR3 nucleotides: TGTGCCAGCAGTGAATTTTTGGGCAGCACAATAGAGACCCAGTACTTC. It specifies CASSEFLGSTIETQYF.

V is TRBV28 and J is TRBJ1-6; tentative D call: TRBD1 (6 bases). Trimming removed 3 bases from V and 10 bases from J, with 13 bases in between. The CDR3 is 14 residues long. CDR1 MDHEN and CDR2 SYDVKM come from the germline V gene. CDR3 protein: CASSLTGINSPLHF. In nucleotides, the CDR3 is TGTGCCAGCAGTTTGACAGGCATCAACTCACCCCTCCACTTT.

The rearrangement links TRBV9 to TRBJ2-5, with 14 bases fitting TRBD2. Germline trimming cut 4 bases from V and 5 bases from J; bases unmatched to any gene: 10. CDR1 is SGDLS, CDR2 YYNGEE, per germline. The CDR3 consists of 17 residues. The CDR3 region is CASSPGLAGGLGETQYF. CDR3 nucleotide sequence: TGTGCCAGCAGCCCCGGACTAGCGGGGGGCCTTGGGGAGACCCAGTACTTC.

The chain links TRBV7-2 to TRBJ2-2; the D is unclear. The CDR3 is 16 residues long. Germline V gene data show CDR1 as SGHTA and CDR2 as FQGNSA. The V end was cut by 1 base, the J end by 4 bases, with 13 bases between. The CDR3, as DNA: TGTGCCAGCAGCTTAGAGGCTTCGACTTCCACCGGGGAGCTGTTTTTT. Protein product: CASSLEASTSTGELFF.

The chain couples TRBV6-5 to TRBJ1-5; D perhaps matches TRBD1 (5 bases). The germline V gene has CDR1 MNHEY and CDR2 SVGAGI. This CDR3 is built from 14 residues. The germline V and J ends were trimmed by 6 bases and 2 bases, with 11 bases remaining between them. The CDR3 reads CASRHSGRNQPQHF. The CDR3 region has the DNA TGTGCCAGCAGGCATTCAGGGCGCAATCAGCCCCAGCATTTT.

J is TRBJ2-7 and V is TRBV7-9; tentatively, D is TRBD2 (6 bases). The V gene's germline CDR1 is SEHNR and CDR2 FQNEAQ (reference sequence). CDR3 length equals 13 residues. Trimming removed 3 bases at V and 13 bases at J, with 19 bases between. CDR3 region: CASSLGGGGSHYF. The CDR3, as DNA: TGTGCCAGCAGCTTGGGGGGTGGTGGTTCGCATTACTTC. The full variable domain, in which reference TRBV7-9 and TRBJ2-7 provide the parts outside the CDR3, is DTGVSQNPRHKITKRGQNVTFRCDPISEHNRLYWYRQTLGQGPEFLTYFQNEAQLEKSRLLSDRFSAERPKGSFSTLEIQRTEQGDSAMYLCASSLGGGGSHYFGPGTRLTVT.